This entry lists 16 T cell receptor beta chains sequenced from one sample in a study of blood T cells in healthy people across ages. A sample-barcoded 5' primer and a J-beta primer mix were used in a second PCR of about 7 to 12 cycles. TCRdb passed the 5' RACE reads through MiXCR, listing each CDR3 protein once. The table shows roughly 800,000 distinct CDR3 sequences, with nearly 60% occurring only once. Material for sequencing was blood. The receptors originated from a young man in good health.

This sequence joins TRBV9 and TRBJ2-1; D perhaps matches TRBD1 (5 bases). V dropped 0 bases and J dropped 6 bases, with 7 bases sitting between them. The CDR3 contains 13 residues. CDR1 SGDLS and CDR2 YYNGEE come from the germline V gene. The CDR3 sequence: CASSVGGANEQFF. CDR3 nucleotide sequence: TGTGCCAGCAGCGTAGGTGGGGCCAATGAGCAGTTCTTC.

This clonotype has a handful of counts. This rearrangement joins TRBV10-3 to TRBJ1-6; 9 nucleotides agree with TRBD1. The CDR3 sequence is 17 residues long. The germline gives CDR1 ENHRY, CDR2 SYGVKD. V dropped 4 bases and J dropped 10; count of bases not matched to a gene: 14. For the CDR3, the DNA is TGTGCCATCAGTGCGACCGCCCCGGGACAGGGTCTCTCACCCCTCCACTTT. This gives the protein CAISATAPGQGLSPLHF.

CDR3 in amino acids: CASSLGLSGGAGETQYF. DNA of the CDR3: TGTGCCAGCAGCTTAGGGCTTAGCGGGGGGGCAGGGGAGACCCAGTACTTC. The V and J genes are TRBV11-2 and TRBJ2-5, with 11 nucleotides matching TRBD2. V trimming: 1 base; J trimming: 5 bases; junction bases outside the gene matches: 9. Germline V gene sequence: CDR1 SGHAT, CDR2 FQNNGV. This CDR3 has 17 residues.

This clonotype has just a few counts. The chain has TRBV29-1 and TRBJ2-1, with D hard to call. CDR3 size: 11 residues. Germline V gives CDR1 SQVTM, CDR2 ANQGSEA. V lost 7 bases to trimming and J lost 9 bases, with 13 bases between them. The CDR3 sequence: CSGEGASEQFF. The DNA for the CDR3 is TGCAGCGGCGAAGGTGCGAGTGAGCAGTTCTTC.

The gene calls are TRBV6-6 and TRBJ2-1; possibly TRBD1 for D (6 bases). The germline CDR1 and CDR2 sequences are MNHNY and SVGAGI (reference sequence). The CDR3 consists of 15 residues. With 5 bases removed from V and 5 bases from J, the gap between germline ends came to 16 bases. The chain's CDR3 is CASSPSRGSDNEQFF. CDR3 in DNA: TGTGCCAGCAGTCCTAGCAGGGGTTCGGACAATGAGCAGTTCTTC.

V usage is TRBV7-9 and J usage is TRBJ2-7; D is unclear. The J call may not be correct, given that the DNA end is closer to TRBJ2-5. Germline V gives CDR1 SEHNR, CDR2 FQNEAQ (reference sequence). CDR3 length equals 12 residues. CDR3 nucleotide sequence: TGTGCCAGCAGCCCATCACCGGAGACCCAGTACTTC. This gives the protein CASSPSPETQYF.

The chain uses TRBV7-2 and TRBJ2-2; possible D gene TRBD1, 5 bases. The germline V gene has CDR1 SGHTA and CDR2 FQGNSA. Between the trimmed V and J ends, which lost 3 bases and 0 bases, there was a span of 8 bases. CDR3 length: 15 amino acids. The DNA of the CDR3 is TGTGCCAGCAGCTTTAGGGGCGCGAACACCGGGGAGCTGTTTTTT. It translates to CASSFRGANTGELFF.

The chain has TRBV7-9 and TRBJ1-6, with a tentative D call TRBD1 (5 bases). V was trimmed by 3 bases and J by 9 bases, leaving 12 bases between them. Germline values: CDR1 SEHNR, CDR2 FQNEAQ (reference sequence). The CDR3 has 14 amino acids. The CDR3 DNA reads as TGTGCCAGCAGCTTTGCGGGGGAGACTTCACCCCTCCACTTT. It encodes CASSFAGETSPLHF.

As to this clonotype: Germline and junction disagree at one end, which may indicate a read error. The chain couples TRBV28 to TRBJ1-2; 7 bases are shared with TRBD1. Germline CDR1 is MDHEN and CDR2 is SYDVKM. The length of the CDR3 is 14 residues. For the CDR3, the DNA is TGTGCCAGCAGAACCCAGGGGGTGGACTATGGCTATACCTTC. It yields the protein CASRTQGVDYGYTF.

The gene calls are TRBV20-1 and TRBJ2-7; a weak D match, TRBD1 (6 bases). Germline V gene data show CDR1 as DFQATT and CDR2 as SNEGSKA (reference sequence). The germline V and J ends were trimmed by 3 bases and 2 bases, with 14 bases remaining between them. The CDR3 spans 14 residues. DNA of the CDR3: TGCAGTGCTAGCGAAGCCAGGGGCCCCTACGAGCAGTACTTC. Translated: CSASEARGPYEQYF.

The genes are TRBV7-2 and TRBJ1-2; no clear D. The CDR3 runs to 15 residues. The germline V and J ends were trimmed by 1 base and 0 bases, with 9 bases remaining between them. The germline gives CDR1 SGHTA, CDR2 FQGNSA. CDR3 bases: TGTGCCAGCAGCTTAGTTGTAGGTGCTAACTATGGCTACACCTTC. It encodes CASSLVVGANYGYTF.

This clonotype turned up a few times. The V gene is TRBV7-2, the J gene TRBJ2-6; D may be TRBD1 (6 bases). The V end was cut by 3 bases, the J end by 2 bases, with 11 bases between. CDR3 length equals 16 residues. Germline CDR1 SGHTA, CDR2 FQGNSA. The CDR3 DNA follows: TGTGCCAGCAGCTTTTCCCCAGGGGCTGGGGCCAACGTCCTGACTTTC. Translated: CASSFSPGAGANVLTF.

The chain has TRBV10-3 and TRBJ2-1; 14 nucleotides match TRBD2. Germline V gene data show CDR1 as ENHRY and CDR2 as SYGVKD. The CDR3 extends over 17 amino acids. V lost 11 bases and J lost 2; bases outside the gene matches: 11. The CDR3, as DNA: TGTGCCTCCGCTTCCGGGACTAGCGGGAGAGCCTACAATGAGCAGTTCTTC. Residues: CASASGTSGRAYNEQFF.

This clonotype showed up just once. The J gene is TRBJ1-5, the V gene TRBV20-1; D not certain. CDR3 length: 14 residues. Per the germline V gene, CDR1 is DFQATT and CDR2 is SNEGSKA (reference sequence). With 3 bases removed from V and 4 bases from J, the gap between germline ends came to 13 bases. Here the CDR3 reads CSASEQSYNQPQHF. CDR3 DNA: TGCAGTGCTAGCGAACAGTCGTATAATCAGCCCCAGCATTTT.

The rearrangement uses TRBV29-1 and TRBJ2-7, with D possibly matching TRBD2 (5 bases). V lost 8 bases, J lost 5 bases, and 19 bases lay in between. CDR1 and CDR2 (germline): SQVTM, ANQGSEA. The CDR3 length is 13 residues. CDR3 region: CSTTGVGSHEQYF. In DNA form, the CDR3 reads TGCAGCACAACCGGGGTGGGGTCGCACGAGCAGTACTTC.

The rearrangement uses TRBV4-1 and TRBJ2-4; D gene ambiguous. CDR3 size: 14 residues. CDR1 and CDR2 (germline): MGHRA, YSYEKL. The V and J ends lost 0 bases and 2 bases respectively, with 5 bases between them. CDR3 sequence: CASSQDRTKNIQYF. The CDR3 coding sequence is TGCGCCAGCAGCCAAGATAGAACCAAAAACATTCAGTACTTC.